Sequencing of this T cell receptor beta chain was carried out in a study of blood T cell repertoires in COVID-19. Across the whole study: The United States, Italy and Spain supplied acute and convalescent COVID-19 samples. Sample material is recorded as cDNA or gDNA derived from T cells, B-cell-depleted T cells, or PBMCs.

The CDR3 sequence is 13 residues long. Germline loops: CDR1 LGHDT, CDR2 YNNKEL (reference sequence). J lost 14 bases, V lost 0 bases, and 6 bases had no gene match. Sequencing was performed with immunoSEQ multiplex PCR; in TCRdb, only in-frame clones are kept and a portion is missing. This table holds about 140,000 clones, about 87% found once. This clonotype originated in a woman in her thirties or forties with acute or convalescent COVID-19. This sequence joins TRBV3-1 (or the pseudogene TRBV3-2) and TRBJ2-3, with 9 bases aligning to TRBD1. Sequenced input: peripheral blood. CDR3 region: CASSQEKGQGSYF. The CDR3 nucleotides are TGTGCCAGCAGCCAAGAGAAGGGACAGGGCTCGTATTTT.